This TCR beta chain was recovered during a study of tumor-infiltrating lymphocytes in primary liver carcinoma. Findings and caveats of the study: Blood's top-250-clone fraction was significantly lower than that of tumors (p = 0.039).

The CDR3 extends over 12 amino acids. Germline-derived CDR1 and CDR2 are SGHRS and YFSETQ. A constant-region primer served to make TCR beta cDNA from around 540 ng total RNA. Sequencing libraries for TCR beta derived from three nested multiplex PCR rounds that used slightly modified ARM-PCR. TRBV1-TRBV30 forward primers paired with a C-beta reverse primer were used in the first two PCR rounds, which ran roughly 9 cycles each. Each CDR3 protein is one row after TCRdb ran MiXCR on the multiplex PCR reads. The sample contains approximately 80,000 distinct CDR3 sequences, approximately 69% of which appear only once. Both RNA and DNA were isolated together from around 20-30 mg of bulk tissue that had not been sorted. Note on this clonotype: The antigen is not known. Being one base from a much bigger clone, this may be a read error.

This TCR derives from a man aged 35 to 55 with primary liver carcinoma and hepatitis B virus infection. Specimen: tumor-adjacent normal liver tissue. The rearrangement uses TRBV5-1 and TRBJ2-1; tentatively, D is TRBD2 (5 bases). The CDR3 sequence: CASGLGWEEQFF. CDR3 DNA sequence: TGCGCCAGCGGCTTGGGGTGGGAGGAGCAGTTCTTC.